This record covers a single T cell receptor (beta chain). Per the germline V gene, CDR1 is LNHNV and CDR2 is YYDKDF (reference sequence). The V and J ends lost 5 bases and 10 bases, in that order; junction bases with no gene match: 16. CDR3 length equals 18 residues. The record originates from a study of blood T cell repertoires in COVID-19. About the research overall: Acute and convalescent COVID-19 specimens originated in the United States, Italy and Spain. The analysed material was cDNA or gDNA that came from T cells, B-cell-depleted T cells, or PBMCs.

Under the authors' procedure: Using reference gene primer amplification, nucleated cell counts were estimated. The assay was immunoSEQ multiplex PCR, and TCRdb's table has in-frame clones only and misses some. The DNA was the basis for D and trimming; V, J and clone size are from that table. The sample records over 35,000 clones, about 80% being singletons. This receptor was obtained from a man in his sixties with active COVID-19. Sequences were obtained from peripheral blood. The chain links TRBV15 to TRBJ2-1, with TRBD2 identical over 14 bases. Here the CDR3 DNA reads TGTGCCACCAGCTCGCGAACCGGGACTAGCGGGAGAATCAGGGAGCAGTTCTTC. This translates into CATSSRTGTSGRIREQFF.